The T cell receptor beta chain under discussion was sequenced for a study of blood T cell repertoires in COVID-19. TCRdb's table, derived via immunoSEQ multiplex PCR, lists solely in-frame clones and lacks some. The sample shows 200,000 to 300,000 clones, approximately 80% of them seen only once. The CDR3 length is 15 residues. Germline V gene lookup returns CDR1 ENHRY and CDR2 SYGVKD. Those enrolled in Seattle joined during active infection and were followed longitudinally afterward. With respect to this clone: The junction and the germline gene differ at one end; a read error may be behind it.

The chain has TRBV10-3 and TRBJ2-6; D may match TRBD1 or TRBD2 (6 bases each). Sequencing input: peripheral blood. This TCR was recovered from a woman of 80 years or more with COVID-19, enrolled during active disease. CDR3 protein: CAIGEGGPGANVLTF. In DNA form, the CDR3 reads TGTGCCATCGGTGAGGGGGGCCCGGGGGCCAACGTCCTGACTTTC.